The 8 T cell receptor beta chains given below trace back to one sample, sequenced in a study of T cell responses to AZD1222 COVID-19 vaccine. The table came from immunoSEQ multiplex PCR; TCRdb's copy has only in-frame clones and leaves some out. The sample lists some 170,000 clones; about 88% were seen once. Material: peripheral blood, obtained on day 0 of AZD1222 vaccination. Receptors originate from an adult in good health.

This clone occurred once. The chain is built from TRBV7-6 and TRBJ2-2; 8 bases are a match to TRBD1. J lost 4 bases, V lost 1 base, and 2 bases had no gene match. The germline gives CDR1 SGHVS, CDR2 FNYEAQ. The CDR3 spans 15 residues. This CDR3 is CASSLGRGPTGELFF. Here the CDR3 DNA reads TGTGCCAGCAGCTTAGGCAGGGGGCCCACCGGGGAGCTGTTTTTT.

This clone appeared a few times. This sequence joins TRBV6-1 and TRBJ2-2; 8 bases are shared with TRBD2. After removal of 3 bases from V and 7 bases from J, the junction contained 4 bases not matched to a gene. From germline, CDR1 is MNHNS and CDR2 SASEGT. The CDR3 extends over 14 amino acids. DNA of the CDR3: TGTGCCAGCAGTGAGTTAGCGGGAAACGGGGAGCTGTTTTTT. It is translated as CASSELAGNGELFF.

This chain connects TRBV30 to TRBJ2-3; 9 nucleotides align to TRBD2. Germline V gene sequence: CDR1 GTSNPN, CDR2 SVGIG (reference sequence). CDR3 length equals 18 residues. Trimming cost V 0 bases and J 1 base; bases outside gene matches: 11. The CDR3 reads CAWSVFAGGPGGTDTQYF. The CDR3 bases are TGTGCCTGGAGTGTATTTGCGGGAGGGCCGGGGGGCACAGATACGCAGTATTTT.

The rearrangement uses TRBV2 and TRBJ2-1; 10 bases line up with TRBD2. This CDR3 has 15 residues. Germline V gives CDR1 SNHLY, CDR2 FYNNEI. Trimming at V came to 10 bases and at J to 7 bases, leaving 13 bases not matched to a gene. The CDR3 here is CATTMGQRGGNEQFF. The CDR3 DNA reads TGTGCCACCACGATGGGCCAGCGGGGGGGGAATGAGCAGTTCTTC. Supplemented by reference TRBV2 and TRBJ2-1, the full variable domain reads EPEVTQTPSHQVTQMGQEVILRCVPISNHLYFYWYRQILGQKVEFLVSFYNNEISEKSEIFDDQFSVERPDGSNFTLKIRSTKLEDSAMYFCATTMGQRGGNEQFFGPGTRLTVL.

The rearrangement uses TRBV6-1 and TRBJ1-2; D remains ambiguous. Germline lookup yields CDR1 MNHNS and CDR2 SASEGT. With 2 bases removed from V and 8 bases from J, the gap between germline ends came to 12 bases. This CDR3 comprises 13 residues. This CDR3 is CASSESTVLGYTF. DNA of the CDR3: TGTGCCAGCAGTGAATCCACCGTCCTCGGCTACACCTTC.

The chain combines TRBV7-9 with TRBJ2-7; no definite D call. This CDR3 is built from 12 residues. V lost 2 bases, J lost 7 bases, and 9 bases lay in between. Germline CDR1 and CDR2: SEHNR and FQNEAQ (reference sequence). The CDR3 nucleotides read TGTGCCAGCAGCTTATTTCAAAATGAGCAGTACTTC. Its translation is CASSLFQNEQYF.

This clone has a single count. J is TRBJ2-5 and V is TRBV12-5; 7 positions agree with TRBD1. J lost 2 bases, V lost 4 bases, and 7 bases had no gene match. Germline CDR1 LGHNT, CDR2 FRNRAP. The CDR3 runs to 15 residues. CDR3 nucleotide sequence: TGTGCTAGTGGTTCCGGACAGGCCGGTCAAGAGACCCAGTACTTC. Its translation is CASGSGQAGQETQYF.

This chain uses TRBV24-1 with TRBJ2-1; D not certain. This CDR3 spans 16 amino acids. V was pared by 3 bases and J by 4 bases, with 15 bases between. From germline, CDR1 is KGHDR and CDR2 SFDVKD. CDR3 in DNA: TGTGCCACCAGTGATCTCCCGACCCGATTGTACAATGAGCAGTTCTTC. Translation gives CATSDLPTRLYNEQFF.